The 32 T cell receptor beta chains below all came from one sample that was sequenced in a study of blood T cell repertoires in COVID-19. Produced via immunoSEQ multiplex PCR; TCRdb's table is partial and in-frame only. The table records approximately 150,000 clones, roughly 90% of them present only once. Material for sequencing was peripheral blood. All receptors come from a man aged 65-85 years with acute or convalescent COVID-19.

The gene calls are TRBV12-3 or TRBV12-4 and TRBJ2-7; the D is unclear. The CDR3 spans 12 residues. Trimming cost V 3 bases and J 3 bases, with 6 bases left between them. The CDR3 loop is CASSFGLYEQYF. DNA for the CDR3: TGTGCCAGCAGTTTTGGGCTCTACGAGCAGTACTTC.

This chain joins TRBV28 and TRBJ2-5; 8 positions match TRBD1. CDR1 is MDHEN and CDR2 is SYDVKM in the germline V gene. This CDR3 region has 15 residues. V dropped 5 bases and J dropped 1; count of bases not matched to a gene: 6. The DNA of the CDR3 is TGTGCCAGCAGTGGGACAGGCCCTGGCCAAGAGACCCAGTACTTC. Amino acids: CASSGTGPGQETQYF. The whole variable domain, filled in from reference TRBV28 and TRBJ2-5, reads DVKVTQSSRYLVKRTGEKVFLECVQDMDHENMFWYRQDPGLGLRLIYFSYDVKMKEKGDIPEGYSVSREKKERFSLILESASTNQTSMYLCASSGTGPGQETQYFGPGTRLLVL.

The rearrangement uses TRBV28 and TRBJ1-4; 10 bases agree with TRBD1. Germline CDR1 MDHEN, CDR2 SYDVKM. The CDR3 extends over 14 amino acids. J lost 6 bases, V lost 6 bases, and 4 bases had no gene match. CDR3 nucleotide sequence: TGTGCCAGCAGCGGGACAGGGGAATATGAAAAACTGTTTTTT. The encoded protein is CASSGTGEYEKLFF.

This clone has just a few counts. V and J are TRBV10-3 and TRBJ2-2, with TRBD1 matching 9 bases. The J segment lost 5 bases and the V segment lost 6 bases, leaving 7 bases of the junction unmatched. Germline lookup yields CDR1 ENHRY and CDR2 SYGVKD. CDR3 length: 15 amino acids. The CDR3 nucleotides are TGTGCCATCAGCCCGGGACAGGGCGAGACCGGGGAGCTGTTTTTT. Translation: CAISPGQGETGELFF.

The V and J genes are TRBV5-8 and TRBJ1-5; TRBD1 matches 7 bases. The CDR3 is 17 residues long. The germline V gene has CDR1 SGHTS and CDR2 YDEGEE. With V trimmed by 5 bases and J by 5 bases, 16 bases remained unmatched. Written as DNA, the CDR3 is TGTGCCAGCAGTTATACGACAGGGCGACAACTCCATCAGCCCCAGCATTTT. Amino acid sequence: CASSYTTGRQLHQPQHF.

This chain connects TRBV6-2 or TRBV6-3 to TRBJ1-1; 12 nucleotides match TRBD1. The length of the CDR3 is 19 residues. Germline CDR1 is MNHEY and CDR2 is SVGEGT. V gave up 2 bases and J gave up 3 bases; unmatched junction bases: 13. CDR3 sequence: CASSYHLRDRGRIDTEAFF. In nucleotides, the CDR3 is TGTGCCAGCAGTTACCATCTCCGGGACAGGGGGCGAATCGACACTGAAGCTTTCTTT.

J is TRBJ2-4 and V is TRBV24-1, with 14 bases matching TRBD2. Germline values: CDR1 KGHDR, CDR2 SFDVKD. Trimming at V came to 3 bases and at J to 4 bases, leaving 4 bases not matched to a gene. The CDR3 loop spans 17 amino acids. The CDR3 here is CATSDPGTSGSKNIQYF. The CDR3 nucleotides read TGTGCCACCAGTGATCCAGGGACTAGCGGGAGTAAAAACATTCAGTACTTC.

The CDR3 spells CASMGQGYGYTF. The CDR3 DNA reads TGTGCCAGCATGGGACAGGGATATGGCTACACCTTC. The chain has TRBV2 and TRBJ1-2; 9 nucleotides line up with TRBD1. The CDR3 runs 12 residues. CDR1 is SNHLY, CDR2 FYNNEI, per germline. V lost 7 bases to trimming and J lost 5 bases; unmatched junction nucleotides: 2.

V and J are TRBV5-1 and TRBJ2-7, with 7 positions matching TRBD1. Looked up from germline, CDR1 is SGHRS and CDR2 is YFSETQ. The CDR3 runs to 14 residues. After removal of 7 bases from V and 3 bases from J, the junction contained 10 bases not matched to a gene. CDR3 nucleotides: TGCGCCAGCGGTCCTAGGGACAGATACTACGAGCAGTACTTC. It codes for CASGPRDRYYEQYF. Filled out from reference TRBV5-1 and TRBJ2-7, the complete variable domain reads KAGVTQTPRYLIKTRGQQVTLSCSPISGHRSVSWYQQTPGQGLQFLFEYFSETQRNKGNFPGRFSGRQFSNSRSEMNVSTLELGDSALYLCASGPRDRYYEQYFGPGTRLTVT.

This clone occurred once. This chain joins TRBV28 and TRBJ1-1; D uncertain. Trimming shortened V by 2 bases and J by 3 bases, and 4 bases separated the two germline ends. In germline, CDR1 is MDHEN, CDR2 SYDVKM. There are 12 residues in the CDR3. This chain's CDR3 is CASSLLYTEAFF. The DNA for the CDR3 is TGTGCCAGCAGTTTACTGTACACTGAAGCTTTCTTT.

The chain's CDR3 is CASSYPGTPYGYTF. The CDR3 coding sequence is TGTGCCAGTAGTTATCCGGGGACACCCTATGGCTACACCTTC. The chain carries TRBV19 and TRBJ1-2; D is perhaps TRBD1 (6 bases). The germline V gene encodes CDR1 LNHDA and CDR2 SQIVND (reference sequence). V was trimmed by 5 bases and J by 4 bases, leaving 14 bases between them. This CDR3 is 14 amino acids long.

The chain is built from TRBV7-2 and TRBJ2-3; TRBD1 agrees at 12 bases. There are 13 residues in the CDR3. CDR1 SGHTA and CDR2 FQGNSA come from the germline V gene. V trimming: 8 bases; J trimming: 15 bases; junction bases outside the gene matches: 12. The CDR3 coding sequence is TGTGCCAGCGGAAGGGACCGGGACAGGGGGCTATATTTT. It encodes CASGRDRDRGLYF.

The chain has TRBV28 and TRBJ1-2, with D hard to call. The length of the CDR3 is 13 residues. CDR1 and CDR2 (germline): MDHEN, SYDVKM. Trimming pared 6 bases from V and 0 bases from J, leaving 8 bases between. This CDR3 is CASSMTTNYGYTF. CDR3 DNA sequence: TGTGCCAGCAGCATGACAACTAACTATGGCTACACCTTC.

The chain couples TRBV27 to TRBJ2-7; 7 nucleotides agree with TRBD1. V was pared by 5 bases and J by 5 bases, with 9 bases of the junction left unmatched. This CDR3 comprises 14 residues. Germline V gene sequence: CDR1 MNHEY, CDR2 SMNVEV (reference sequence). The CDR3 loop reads CASSLTGVWDEQYF. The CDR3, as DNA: TGTGCCAGCAGTCTCACAGGGGTATGGGACGAGCAGTACTTC.

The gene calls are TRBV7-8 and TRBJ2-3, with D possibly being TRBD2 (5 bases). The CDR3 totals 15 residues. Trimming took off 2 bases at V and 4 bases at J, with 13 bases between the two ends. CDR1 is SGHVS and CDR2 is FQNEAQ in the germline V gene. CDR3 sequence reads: CASSLLLAVADTQYF. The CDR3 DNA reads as TGTGCCAGCAGCTTACTTCTAGCAGTCGCAGATACGCAGTATTTT. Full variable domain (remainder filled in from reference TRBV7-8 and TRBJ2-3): GAGVSQSPRYKVAKRGQDVALRCDPISGHVSLFWYQQALGQGPEFLTYFQNEAQLDKSGLPSDRFFAERPEGSVSTLKIQRTQQEDSAVYLCASSLLLAVADTQYFGPGTRLTVL.

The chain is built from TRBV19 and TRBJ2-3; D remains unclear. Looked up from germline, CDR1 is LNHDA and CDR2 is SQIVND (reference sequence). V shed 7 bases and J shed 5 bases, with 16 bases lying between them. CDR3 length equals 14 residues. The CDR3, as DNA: TGTGCCAGTAAAGCCCAGGCCTCCGGAGATACGCAGTATTTT. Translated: CASKAQASGDTQYF.

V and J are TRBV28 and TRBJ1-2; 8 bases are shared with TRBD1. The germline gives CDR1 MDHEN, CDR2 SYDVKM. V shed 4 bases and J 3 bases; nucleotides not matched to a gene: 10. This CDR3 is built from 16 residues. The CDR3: CASSSPEDREDYGYTF. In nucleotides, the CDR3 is TGTGCCAGCAGTTCTCCAGAGGACAGGGAGGACTATGGCTACACCTTC.

The CDR3 loop reads CASIRTGRDEQYF. CDR3 sequence (DNA): TGTGCCAGCATAAGGACAGGGAGGGACGAGCAGTACTTC. The gene calls are TRBV2 and TRBJ2-7, with D maybe TRBD1 (8 bases). CDR3 length: 13 residues. Germline V gene data show CDR1 as SNHLY and CDR2 as FYNNEI. V was shortened by 7 bases and J by 5 bases, with 15 bases between the two germline ends. Combining the CDR3 with reference TRBV2 and TRBJ2-7 gives the whole variable domain EPEVTQTPSHQVTQMGQEVILRCVPISNHLYFYWYRQILGQKVEFLVSFYNNEISEKSEIFDDQFSVERPDGSNFTLKIRSTKLEDSAMYFCASIRTGRDEQYFGPGTRLTVT.

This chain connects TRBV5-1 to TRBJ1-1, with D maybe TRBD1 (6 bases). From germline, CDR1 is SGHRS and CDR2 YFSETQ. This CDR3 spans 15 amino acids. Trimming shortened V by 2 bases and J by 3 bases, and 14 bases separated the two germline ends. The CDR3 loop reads CASSFGGAPYTEAFF. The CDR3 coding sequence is TGCGCCAGCAGCTTCGGGGGGGCGCCGTACACTGAAGCTTTCTTT.

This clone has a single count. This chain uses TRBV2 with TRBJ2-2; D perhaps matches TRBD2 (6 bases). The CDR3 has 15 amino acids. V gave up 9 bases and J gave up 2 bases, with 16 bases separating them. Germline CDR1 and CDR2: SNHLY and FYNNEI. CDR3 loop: CARTTGDSNTGELFF. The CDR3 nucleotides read TGTGCCAGAACCACCGGGGACTCTAACACCGGGGAGCTGTTTTTT.

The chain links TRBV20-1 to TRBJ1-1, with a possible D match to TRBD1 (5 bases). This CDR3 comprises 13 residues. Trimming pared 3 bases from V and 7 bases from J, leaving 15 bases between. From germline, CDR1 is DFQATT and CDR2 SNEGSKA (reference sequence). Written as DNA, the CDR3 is TGCAGTGCTAGTCTCAGGGTCCCGGTTGAAGCTTTCTTT. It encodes CSASLRVPVEAFF.

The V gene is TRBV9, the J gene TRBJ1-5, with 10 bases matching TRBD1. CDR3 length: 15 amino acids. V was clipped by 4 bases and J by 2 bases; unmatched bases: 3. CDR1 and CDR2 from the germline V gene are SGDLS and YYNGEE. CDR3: CASSLGTGGNQPQHF. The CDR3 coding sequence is TGTGCCAGCAGCCTAGGGACAGGGGGCAATCAGCCCCAGCATTTT.

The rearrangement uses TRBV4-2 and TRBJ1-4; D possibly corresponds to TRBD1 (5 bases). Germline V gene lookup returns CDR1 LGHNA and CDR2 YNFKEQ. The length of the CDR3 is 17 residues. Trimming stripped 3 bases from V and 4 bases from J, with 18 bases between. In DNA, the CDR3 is TGTGCCAGCAGCCAGGGGGGGGGAGGGACCGATAATGAAAAACTGTTTTTT. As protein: CASSQGGGGTDNEKLFF.

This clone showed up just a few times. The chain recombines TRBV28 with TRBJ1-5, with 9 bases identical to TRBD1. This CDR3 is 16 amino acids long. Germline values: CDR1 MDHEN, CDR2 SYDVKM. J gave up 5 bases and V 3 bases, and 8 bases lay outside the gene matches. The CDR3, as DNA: TGTGCCAGCAGTTTGCCCGACACAGGGGGCCATCAGCCCCAGCATTTT. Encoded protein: CASSLPDTGGHQPQHF.

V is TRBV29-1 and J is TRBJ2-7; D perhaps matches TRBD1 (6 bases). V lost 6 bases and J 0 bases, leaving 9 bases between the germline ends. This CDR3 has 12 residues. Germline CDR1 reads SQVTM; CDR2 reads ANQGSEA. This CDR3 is CSVGQNSYEQYF. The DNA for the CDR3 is TGCAGCGTCGGACAGAACTCCTACGAGCAGTACTTC.

CDR3 in amino acids: CASSLRIVSGNYEQYF. CDR3 nucleotides: TGTGCCAGCAGTTTAAGGATCGTTAGCGGGAACTACGAGCAGTACTTC. This chain uses TRBV28 with TRBJ2-7; 8 nucleotides match TRBD2. The CDR3 loop spans 16 amino acids. The V segment lost 2 bases and the J segment 3 bases; nucleotides outside the gene matches: 9. Germline loops: CDR1 MDHEN, CDR2 SYDVKM.

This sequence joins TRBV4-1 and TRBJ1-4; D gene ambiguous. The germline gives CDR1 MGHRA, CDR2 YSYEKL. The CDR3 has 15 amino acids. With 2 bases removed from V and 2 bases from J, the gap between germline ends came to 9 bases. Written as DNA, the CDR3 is TGCGCCAGCAGCCAAAGGTCAGGCACTAATGAAAAACTGTTTTTT. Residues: CASSQRSGTNEKLFF.

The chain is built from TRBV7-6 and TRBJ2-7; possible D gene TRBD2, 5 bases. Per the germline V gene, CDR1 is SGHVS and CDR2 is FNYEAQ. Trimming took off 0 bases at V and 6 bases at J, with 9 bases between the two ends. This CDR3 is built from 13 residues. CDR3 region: CASSLARGSEQYF. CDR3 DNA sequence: TGTGCCAGCAGCTTAGCCCGGGGAAGCGAGCAGTACTTC.

CDR3 DNA: TGTGCCAGTACTGTCGGGACAGCTCCCACCTTC. This translates into CASTVGTAPTF. V usage is TRBV19 and J usage is TRBJ1-2; 7 bases align to TRBD1. CDR3 length equals 11 residues. Germline V CDR1 and CDR2: LNHDA, SQIVND (reference sequence). The trim removed 7 bases at V and 13 bases at J, leaving 9 bases unmatched.

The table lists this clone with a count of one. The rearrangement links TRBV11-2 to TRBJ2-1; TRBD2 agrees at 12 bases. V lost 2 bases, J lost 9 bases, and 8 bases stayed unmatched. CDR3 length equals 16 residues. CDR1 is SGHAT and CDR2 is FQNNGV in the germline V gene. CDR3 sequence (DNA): TGTGCCAGCAGCTTAAGGGCTAGCGGGGGGGCCGCTGAGCAGTTCTTC. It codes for CASSLRASGGAAEQFF.

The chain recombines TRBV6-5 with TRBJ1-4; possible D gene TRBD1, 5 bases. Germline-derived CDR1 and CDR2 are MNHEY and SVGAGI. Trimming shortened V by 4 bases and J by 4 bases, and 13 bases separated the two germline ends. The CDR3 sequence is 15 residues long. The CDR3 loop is CASSSAGTGNEKLFF. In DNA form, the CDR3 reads TGTGCCAGCAGTTCCGCCGGGACTGGTAATGAAAAACTGTTTTTT.

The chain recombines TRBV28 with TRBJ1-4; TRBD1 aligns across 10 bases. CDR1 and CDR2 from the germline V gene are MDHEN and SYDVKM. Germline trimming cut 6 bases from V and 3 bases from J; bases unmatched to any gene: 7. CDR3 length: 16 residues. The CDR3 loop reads CASSRQGAVSNEKLFF. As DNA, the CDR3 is TGTGCCAGCAGCCGACAGGGGGCGGTATCTAATGAAAAACTGTTTTTT. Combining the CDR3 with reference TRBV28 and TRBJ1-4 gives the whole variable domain DVKVTQSSRYLVKRTGEKVFLECVQDMDHENMFWYRQDPGLGLRLIYFSYDVKMKEKGDIPEGYSVSREKKERFSLILESASTNQTSMYLCASSRQGAVSNEKLFFGSGTQLSVL.